This T cell receptor (beta chain) comes out of a study of Ad26.COV2.S vaccination and SARS-CoV-2 variants. Study-wide background: Ad26.COV2.S was injected intramuscularly once or twice, 56 days apart. General study points: Vaccinees and placebo recipients showed similar non-spike TCR breadth. Spike-specific CD8+ and CD4+ T cell responses reportedly showed substantial breadth after vaccination.

About this clone: Antigen unknown.

Generated by immunoSEQ multiplex PCR, the TCRdb table keeps only in-frame clones and is missing some. The sample yields roughly 500,000 clones, about 88% seen once. Stated treatment: around 19 received Ad26.COV2.S at low or high dose, single or two shots; roughly five received placebo; per-sample allocation not given. Repertoires come from day 63 after the first vaccine or placebo injection. The V and J ends lost 0 bases and 4 bases, in that order; junction bases with no gene match: 5. Germline V gene data show CDR1 as SGHTA and CDR2 as FQGNSA. The CDR3 covers 15 residues. The V gene is TRBV7-2, the J gene TRBJ2-7, with 8 bases identical to TRBD1. The TCR was taken from a person aged 18-60 years who received the Ad26.COV2.S COVID-19 vaccine or a placebo. The input for sequencing was peripheral blood, taken in a trial of Ad26.COV2.S vaccine versus placebo. The CDR3 region is CASSLATGQGYEQYF. CDR3 nucleotide sequence: TGTGCCAGCAGCTTAGCGACAGGACAGGGTTACGAGCAGTACTTC.